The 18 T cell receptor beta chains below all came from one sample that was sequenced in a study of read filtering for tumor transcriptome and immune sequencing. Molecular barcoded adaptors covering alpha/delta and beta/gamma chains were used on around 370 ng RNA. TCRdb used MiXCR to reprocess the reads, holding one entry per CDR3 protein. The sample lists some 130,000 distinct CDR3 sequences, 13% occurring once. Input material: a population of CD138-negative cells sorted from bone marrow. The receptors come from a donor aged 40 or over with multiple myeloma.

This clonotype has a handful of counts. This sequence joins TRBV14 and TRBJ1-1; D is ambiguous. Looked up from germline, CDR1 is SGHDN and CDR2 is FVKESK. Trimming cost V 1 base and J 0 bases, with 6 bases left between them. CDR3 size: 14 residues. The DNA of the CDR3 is TGTGCCAGCAGCCAAGCCCGGGTGAACACTGAAGCTTTCTTT. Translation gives CASSQARVNTEAFF. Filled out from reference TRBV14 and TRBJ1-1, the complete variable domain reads EAGVTQFPSHSVIEKGQTVTLRCDPISGHDNLYWYRRVMGKEIKFLLHFVKESKQDESGMPNNRFLAERTGGTYSTLKVQPAELEDSGVYFCASSQARVNTEAFFGQGTRLTVV.

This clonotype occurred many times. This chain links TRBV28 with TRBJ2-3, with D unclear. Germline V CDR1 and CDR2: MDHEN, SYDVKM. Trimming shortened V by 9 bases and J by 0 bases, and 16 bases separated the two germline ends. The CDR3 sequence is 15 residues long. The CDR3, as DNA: TGTGCCAGTGCCCTCGTAGGGTCTAGCACAGATACGCAGTATTTT. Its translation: CASALVGSSTDTQYF. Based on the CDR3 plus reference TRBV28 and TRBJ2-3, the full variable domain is DVKVTQSSRYLVKRTGEKVFLECVQDMDHENMFWYRQDPGLGLRLIYFSYDVKMKEKGDIPEGYSVSREKKERFSLILESASTNQTSMYLCASALVGSSTDTQYFGPGTRLTVL.

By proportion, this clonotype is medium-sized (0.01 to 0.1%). CDR3 nucleotides: TGCAGTGCTAGAGGAAAGGGGACTAGCGGCTACAATGAGCAGTTCTTC. Encoded protein: CSARGKGTSGYNEQFF. The chain recombines TRBV20-1 with TRBJ2-1; 11 bases are shared with TRBD2. Per germline, CDR1 DFQATT and CDR2 SNEGSKA (reference sequence). The CDR3 loop spans 16 amino acids. Trimming at V came to 1 base and at J to 3 bases, leaving 5 bases not matched to a gene.

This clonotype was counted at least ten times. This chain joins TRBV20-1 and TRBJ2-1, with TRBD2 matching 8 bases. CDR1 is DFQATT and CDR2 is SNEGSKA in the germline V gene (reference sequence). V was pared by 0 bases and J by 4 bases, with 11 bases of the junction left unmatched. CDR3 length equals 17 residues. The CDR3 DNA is TGCAGTGCTAGAGATCCCTCCAGGACTAGCACATACAATGAGCAGTTCTTC. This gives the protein CSARDPSRTSTYNEQFF.

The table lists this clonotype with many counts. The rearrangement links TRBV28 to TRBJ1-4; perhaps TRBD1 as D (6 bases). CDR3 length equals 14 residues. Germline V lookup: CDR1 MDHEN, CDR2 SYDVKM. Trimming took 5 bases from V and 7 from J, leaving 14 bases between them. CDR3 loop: CASSPGGRGEKLFF. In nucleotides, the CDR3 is TGTGCCAGCAGTCCCGGGGGGCGCGGTGAAAAACTGTTTTTT.

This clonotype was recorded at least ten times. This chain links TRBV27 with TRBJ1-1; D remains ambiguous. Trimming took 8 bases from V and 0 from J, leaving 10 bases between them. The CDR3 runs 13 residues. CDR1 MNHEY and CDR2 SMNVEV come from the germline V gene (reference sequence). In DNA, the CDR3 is TGTGCCAGCCGATTAGCGTTGAACACTGAAGCTTTCTTT. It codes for CASRLALNTEAFF.

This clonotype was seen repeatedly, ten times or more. CDR3 in amino acids: CASSPGGANEQFF. DNA of the CDR3: TGTGCCAGCAGCCCTGGGGGGGCTAATGAGCAGTTCTTC. This chain uses TRBV5-5 with TRBJ2-1, with a tentative D call TRBD2 (7 bases). The V and J ends lost 4 bases and 7 bases respectively, with 12 bases between them. CDR1 SGHKS and CDR2 YYEKEE come from the germline V gene (reference sequence). This CDR3 has 13 amino acids.

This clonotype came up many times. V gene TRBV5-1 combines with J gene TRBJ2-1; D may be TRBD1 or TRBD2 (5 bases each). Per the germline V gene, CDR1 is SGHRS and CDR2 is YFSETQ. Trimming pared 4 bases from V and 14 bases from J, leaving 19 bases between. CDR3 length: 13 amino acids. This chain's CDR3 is CASSLSTDTGEFF. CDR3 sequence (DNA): TGCGCCAGCAGCCTTTCCACGGACACCGGGGAGTTCTTC.

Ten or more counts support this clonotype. The DNA of the CDR3 is TGTGCCAGCAGGACCCTAGCGGGGCGTCATCTGGAGCAGTTCTTC. It codes for CASRTLAGRHLEQFF. The J gene is TRBJ2-1, the V gene TRBV12-3 or TRBV12-4, with TRBD2 identical over 9 bases. The ends lost 6 bases at V and 10 bases at J; junction bases unmatched: 13. The CDR3 totals 15 residues.

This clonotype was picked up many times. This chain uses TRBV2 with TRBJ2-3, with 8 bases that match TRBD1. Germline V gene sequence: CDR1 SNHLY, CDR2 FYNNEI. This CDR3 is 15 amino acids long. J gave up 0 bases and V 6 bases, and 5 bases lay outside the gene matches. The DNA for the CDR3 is TGTGCCAGCAGGACAGGGGACTCCAGCACAGATACGCAGTATTTT. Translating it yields CASRTGDSSTDTQYF.

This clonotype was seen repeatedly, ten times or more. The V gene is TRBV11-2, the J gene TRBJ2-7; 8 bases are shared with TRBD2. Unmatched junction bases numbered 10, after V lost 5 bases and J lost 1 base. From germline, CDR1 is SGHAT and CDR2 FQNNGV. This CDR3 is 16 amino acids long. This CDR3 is CASSPREGGGSYEQYF. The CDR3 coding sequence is TGTGCCAGCAGCCCCCGGGAGGGAGGCGGTTCCTACGAGCAGTACTTC.

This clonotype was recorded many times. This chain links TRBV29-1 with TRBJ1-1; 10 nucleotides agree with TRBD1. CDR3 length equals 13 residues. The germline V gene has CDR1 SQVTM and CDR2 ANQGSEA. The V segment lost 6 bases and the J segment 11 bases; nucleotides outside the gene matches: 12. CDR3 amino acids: CSVLTGGAFTAFF. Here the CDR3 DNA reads TGCAGCGTCCTGACAGGGGGCGCATTTACTGCTTTCTTT.

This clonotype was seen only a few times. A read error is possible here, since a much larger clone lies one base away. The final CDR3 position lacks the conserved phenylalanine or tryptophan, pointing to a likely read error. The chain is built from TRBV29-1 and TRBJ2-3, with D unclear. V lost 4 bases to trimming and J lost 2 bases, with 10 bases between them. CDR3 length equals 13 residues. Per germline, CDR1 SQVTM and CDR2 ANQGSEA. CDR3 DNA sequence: TGCAGCGTTGCCAGTTTGTTCACAGATACGCAGTATTCT. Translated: CSVASLFTDTQYS.

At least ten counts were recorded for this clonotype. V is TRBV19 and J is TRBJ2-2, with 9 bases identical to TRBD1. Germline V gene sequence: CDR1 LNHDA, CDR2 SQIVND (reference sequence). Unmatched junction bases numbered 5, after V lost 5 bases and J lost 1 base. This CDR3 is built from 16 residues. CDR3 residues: CASSSGTGMNTGELFF. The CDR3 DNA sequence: TGTGCCAGTAGTTCTGGGACAGGGATGAACACCGGGGAGCTGTTTTTT.

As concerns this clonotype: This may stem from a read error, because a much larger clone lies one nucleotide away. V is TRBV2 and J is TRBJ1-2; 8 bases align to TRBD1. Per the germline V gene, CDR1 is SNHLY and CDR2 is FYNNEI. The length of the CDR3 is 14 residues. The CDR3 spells CACSARGTGIGYTF. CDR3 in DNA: TGTGCCTGCAGTGCCAGGGGGACAGGAATTGGCTACACCTTC.

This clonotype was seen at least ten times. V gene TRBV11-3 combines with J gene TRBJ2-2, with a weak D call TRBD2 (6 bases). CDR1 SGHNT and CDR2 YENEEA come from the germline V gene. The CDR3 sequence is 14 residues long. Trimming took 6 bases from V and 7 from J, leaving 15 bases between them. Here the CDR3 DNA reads TGTGCCAGCAGTCGGACGGGAGCGGGCGGGGAGCTGTTTTTT. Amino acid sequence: CASSRTGAGGELFF.

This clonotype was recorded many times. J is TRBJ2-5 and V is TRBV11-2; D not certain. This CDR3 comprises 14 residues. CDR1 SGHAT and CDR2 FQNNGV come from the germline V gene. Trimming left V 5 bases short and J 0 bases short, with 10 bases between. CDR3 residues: CASSGWVYQETQYF. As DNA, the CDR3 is TGTGCCAGCAGCGGATGGGTCTACCAAGAGACCCAGTACTTC.

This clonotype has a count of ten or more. CDR3: CASSPFGGVNTGELFF. The CDR3 DNA reads as TGCGCCAGCAGCCCCTTCGGGGGGGTGAACACCGGGGAGCTGTTTTTT. The rearrangement joins TRBV5-1 to TRBJ2-2, with 8 bases identical to TRBD2. This CDR3 contains 16 residues. Germline V gene lookup returns CDR1 SGHRS and CDR2 YFSETQ. The junction had 6 bases not matched to a gene; V was cut back by 4 bases and J by 1 base.